Each of the 7 T cell receptor beta chains below was sequenced from the same sample in a study of T-cell reconstitution after alpha-beta-depleted transplantation in children. Molecular barcoding with unique molecular identifiers was used for the TCRbeta library. One entry per CDR3 protein, called by TCRdb with MiXCR from the PCR reads. Found here are 600,000 to 700,000 distinct CDR3 sequences, 15% to 20% of them singletons; the top ten hold under 1.2%. This sample comprised PBMCs from the stem cell graft donor, obtained from the stem cell graft. These TCRs come from a human donor who donated a stem cell graft to a child with acute myeloid leukemia.

The CDR3 protein is CASSLARTGNQPQHF. CDR3 nucleotide sequence: TGTGCCAGCAGTTTAGCCCGGACAGGCAATCAGCCCCAGCATTTT. The chain couples TRBV12-3 or TRBV12-4 to TRBJ1-5; weak D call: TRBD1 (6 bases). Trimming cost V 0 bases and J 2 bases, with 8 bases left between them. The CDR3 is made up of 15 amino acids.

The chain has TRBV5-5 and TRBJ2-3, with a tentative D call TRBD1 (6 bases). With 0 bases removed from V and 2 bases from J, the gap between germline ends came to 10 bases. Germline CDR1 is SGHKS and CDR2 is YYEKEE (reference sequence). There are 15 residues in the CDR3. For the CDR3, the DNA is TGTGCCAGCAGCTTGGAACAGGGATTCACAGATACGCAGTATTTT. It yields the protein CASSLEQGFTDTQYF.

This clonotype showed up many times. The chain joins TRBV12-3 or TRBV12-4 to TRBJ1-5; D is uncertain. The CDR3 length is 14 residues. The germline V and J ends were trimmed by 1 base and 5 bases, with 9 bases remaining between them. The CDR3, as DNA: TGTGCCAGCAGTTTAGTGTCAGTCTATCAGCCCCAGCATTTT. Its protein is CASSLVSVYQPQHF.

This chain joins TRBV5-1 and TRBJ2-2; the D gene is possibly TRBD2 (5 bases). In germline, CDR1 is SGHRS, CDR2 YFSETQ. This CDR3 region has 15 residues. The V end lost 4 bases, the J end lost 4 bases, and 14 bases lay between the germline ends. In DNA form, the CDR3 reads TGCGCCAGCAGCCCCGACTACCCCAGCACCGGGGAGCTGTTTTTT. Its translation is CASSPDYPSTGELFF.

Note on this clonotype: A much bigger clone sits one base away, suggesting this may be a read error. The chain combines TRBV4-1 with TRBJ2-2; D gene ambiguous. The germline gives CDR1 MGHRA, CDR2 YSYEKL. The CDR3 totals 14 residues. The V and J ends lost 0 bases and 2 bases respectively, with 4 bases between them. CDR3 sequence reads: CASSQELNTGELFF. CDR3 DNA sequence: TGCGCCAGCAGCCAAGAGCTCAACACCGGGGAGCTGTTTTTT.

V and J are TRBV7-2 and TRBJ2-1, with D uncertain. CDR1 is SGHTA, CDR2 FQGNSA, per germline. Trimming took off 3 bases at V and 4 bases at J, with 13 bases between the two ends. The CDR3 spans 15 residues. The CDR3 sequence: CASSFYRTIYNEQFF. The CDR3, as DNA: TGTGCCAGCAGCTTTTATAGGACCATTTACAATGAGCAGTTCTTC.

This clonotype turned up a few times. V usage is TRBV7-8 and J usage is TRBJ1-2, with 7 nucleotides matching TRBD1. Germline V gene data show CDR1 as SGHVS and CDR2 as FQNEAQ. The CDR3 sequence is 14 residues long. The trim removed 5 bases at V and 4 bases at J, leaving 7 bases unmatched. In nucleotides, the CDR3 is TGTGCCAGCAGCGCGAGACAGGGTTCCTATGGCTACACCTTC. As protein: CASSARQGSYGYTF.